This T cell receptor (beta chain) was recorded in a study of T cell responses to AZD1222 COVID-19 vaccine. Study-level information: Second-dose timings of about 4 or about 12 weeks were pooled.

Worth noting for this clone: Antigen unknown.

The repertoire was sequenced with immunoSEQ multiplex PCR; TCRdb's copy has only in-frame clones and lacks some. This sample has 90,000 to 120,000 clones; 90% to 95% occur once, and the top ten carry 22%. Trimming cost V 5 bases and J 6 bases; bases outside gene matches: 4. CDR1 is SEHNR and CDR2 is FQNEAQ in the germline V gene (reference sequence). The CDR3 contains 13 residues. Whole-study findings and limits: Repertoire sampling happened only post peak T cell response.

The TCR originated in an adult in good health. Sequences were derived from peripheral blood, sampled on day 0 of AZD1222 vaccination. This sequence joins TRBV7-9 and TRBJ2-1; 7 bases map to TRBD2. CDR3 nucleotide sequence: TGTGCCAGCAGCAACGGGGGGACCAATGAGCAGTTCTTC. Its protein product is CASSNGGTNEQFF.